This TCR beta chain emerged from a study of CXCR3-negative and CXCR3-positive naive CD8 T cells. Study results and caveats: Unlike memory cells, which differed, naive CXCR3-negative and CXCR3-positive cells had similar TRBV-TRBJ usage.

Each TRB cDNA library was prepared by 5' RACE (with UMI labels). TCRdb derives one entry per CDR3 protein from the 5' RACE reads, leaving out DNA. Its clone listing holds under 55,000 distinct CDR3 sequences. Germline values: CDR1 SGHTA, CDR2 FQGTGA. The CDR3 consists of 18 residues. Points on this clonotype: Its antigen is still unknown.

The clonotype originates from a human donor in good health. Some clones in this sample may be carry-over from other donors' samples. Sequences were obtained from memory CD8+ T cells from blood. The chain carries TRBV7-3 and TRBJ2-3. The CDR3 is CASSLRVLQQTRTDTQYF. The variable domain in full, with the rest retrieved from reference TRBV7-3 and TRBJ2-3, is GAGVSQTPSNKVTEKGKYVELRCDPISGHTALYWYRQSLGQGPEFLIYFQGTGAADDSGLPNDRFFAVRPEGSVSTLKIQRTERGDSAVYLCASSLRVLQQTRTDTQYFGPGTRLTVL.